This T cell receptor beta chain was sequenced during a study of patients and donors after allogeneic stem cell transplantation. TCRdb independently ran MiXCR on the RT-PCR reads; one entry per CDR3 protein. This sample has over 200,000 distinct CDR3 sequences, with roughly 38% found just once. V shed 4 bases and J shed 3 bases, with 10 bases lying between them. The CDR3 totals 14 residues. Germline V lookup: CDR1 SGHVS, CDR2 FQNEAQ. This chain joins TRBV7-8 and TRBJ2-1; no definite D call. The source of this sequence is a human donor who was either an allogeneic HSCT recipient or a stem cell or donor lymphocyte infusion donor (not recorded which). It is not recorded whose cells these are; they may come from a transplant donor. Source material: blood, either unsorted or a sorted T cell fraction (not recorded which). Here the CDR3 reads CASSSAALYNEQFF. The CDR3 region has the DNA TGTGCCAGCAGCTCCGCGGCCCTCTACAATGAGCAGTTCTTC.